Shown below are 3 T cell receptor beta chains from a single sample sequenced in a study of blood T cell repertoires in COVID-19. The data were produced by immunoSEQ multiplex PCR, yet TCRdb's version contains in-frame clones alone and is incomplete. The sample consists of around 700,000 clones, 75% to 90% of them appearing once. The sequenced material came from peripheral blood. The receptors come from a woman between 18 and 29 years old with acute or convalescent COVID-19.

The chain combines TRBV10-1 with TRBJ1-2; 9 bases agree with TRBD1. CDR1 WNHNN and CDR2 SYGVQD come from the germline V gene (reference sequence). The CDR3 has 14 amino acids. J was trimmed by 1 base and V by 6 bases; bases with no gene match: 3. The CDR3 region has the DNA TGCGCCAGCAGGGGACAGGGCCTTAACTATGGCTACACCTTC. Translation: CASRGQGLNYGYTF.

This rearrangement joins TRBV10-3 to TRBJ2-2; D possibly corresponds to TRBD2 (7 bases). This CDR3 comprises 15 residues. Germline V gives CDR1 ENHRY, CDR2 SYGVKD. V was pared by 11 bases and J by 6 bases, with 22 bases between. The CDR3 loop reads CASQTGGRIAGELFF. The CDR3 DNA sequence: TGTGCCTCCCAAACGGGGGGCCGCATAGCCGGGGAGCTGTTTTTT.

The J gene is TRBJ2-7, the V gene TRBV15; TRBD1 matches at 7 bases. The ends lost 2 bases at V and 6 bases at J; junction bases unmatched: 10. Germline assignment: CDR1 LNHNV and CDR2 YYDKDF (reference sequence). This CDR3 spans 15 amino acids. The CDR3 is CATSRHETGYGEQYF. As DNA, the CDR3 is TGTGCCACCAGCAGACACGAGACAGGGTACGGCGAGCAGTACTTC.